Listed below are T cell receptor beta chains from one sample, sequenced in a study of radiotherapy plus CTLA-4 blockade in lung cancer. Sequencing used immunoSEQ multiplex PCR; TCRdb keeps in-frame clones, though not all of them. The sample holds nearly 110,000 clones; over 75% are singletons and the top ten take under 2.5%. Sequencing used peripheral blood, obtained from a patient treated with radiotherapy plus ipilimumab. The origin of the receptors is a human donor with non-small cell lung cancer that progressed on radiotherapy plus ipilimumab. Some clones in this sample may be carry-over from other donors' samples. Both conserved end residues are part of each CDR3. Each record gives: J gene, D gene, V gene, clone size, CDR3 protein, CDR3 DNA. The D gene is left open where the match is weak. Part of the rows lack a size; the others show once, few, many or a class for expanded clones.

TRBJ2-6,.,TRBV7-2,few,CASSLVARSSSGANVLTF,TGTGCCAGCAGCTTAGTGGCCAGGTCTAGCTCTGGGGCCAACGTCCTGACTTTC
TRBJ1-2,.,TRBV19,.,CASSILGPYGYTF,TGTGCCAGTAGTATTCTGGGACCGTATGGCTACACCTTC
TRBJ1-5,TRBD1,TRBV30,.,CAWSVRQGGNQPQHF,TGTGCCTGGAGTGTACGGCAGGGGGGGAATCAGCCCCAGCATTTT
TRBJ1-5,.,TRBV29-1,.,CSVVTNSNQPQHF,TGCAGCGTTGTCACAAATAGCAATCAGCCCCAGCATTTT
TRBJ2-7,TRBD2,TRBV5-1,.,CASSLLAEPSYEQYF,TGCGCCAGCAGCTTACTAGCGGAACCCTCCTACGAGCAGTACTTC
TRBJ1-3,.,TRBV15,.,CATSRDTGNTIYF,TGTGCCACCAGCAGGGACACTGGAAACACCATATATTTT
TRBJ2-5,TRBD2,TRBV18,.,CASSPVASGSPGTQYF,TGTGCCAGCTCACCAGTCGCTAGCGGGAGCCCAGGGACCCAGTACTTC
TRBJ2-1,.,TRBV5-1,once,CASSPFYGESYNEQFF,TGCGCCAGCAGCCCCTTCTACGGGGAGTCCTACAATGAGCAGTTCTTC
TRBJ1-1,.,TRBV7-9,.,CASSPRGGSHEAFF,TGTGCCAGCAGCCCCCGGGGCGGCAGCCATGAAGCTTTCTTT
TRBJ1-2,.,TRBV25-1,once,CASSRDLWGGYTF,TGTGCCAGCAGCCGGGATCTTTGGGGCGGCTACACCTTC
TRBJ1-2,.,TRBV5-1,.,CASSLNTNYGYTF,TGCGCCAGCAGCTTGAACACTAACTATGGCTACACCTTC
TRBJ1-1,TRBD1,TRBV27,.,CASSRQGLGTEAFF,TGTGCCAGCAGTAGACAGGGTTTGGGCACTGAAGCTTTCTTT
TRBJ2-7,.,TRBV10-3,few,CAISEAGSSGEQYF,TGTGCCATCAGTGAGGCAGGGTCGAGTGGCGAGCAGTACTTC
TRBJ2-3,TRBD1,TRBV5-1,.,CASSPGQFTDTQYF,TGCGCCAGCAGCCCGGGACAGTTCACAGATACGCAGTATTTT
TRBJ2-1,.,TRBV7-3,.,CASSLRSDGYNEQFF,TGTGCCAGCAGCTTACGGTCGGACGGATACAATGAGCAGTTCTTC
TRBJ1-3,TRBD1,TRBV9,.,CASSVSRGQAPENTIYF,TGTGCCAGCAGCGTATCTAGAGGACAGGCCCCAGAAAACACCATATATTTT
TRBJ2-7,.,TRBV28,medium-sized,CASSRNEQYF,TGTGCCAGCAGTCGTAACGAGCAGTACTTC
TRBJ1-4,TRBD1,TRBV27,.,CASSRFGTVWGPGGLFF,TGTGCCAGCAGTAGGTTTGGGACAGTTTGGGGACCGGGGGGGCTGTTTTTT
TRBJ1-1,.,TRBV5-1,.,CASSLAGMNTEAFF,TGCGCCAGCAGCTTGGCAGGGATGAACACTGAAGCTTTCTTT
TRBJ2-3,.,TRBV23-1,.,CASSHFRVDTQYF,TGCGCCAGCAGTCATTTTCGGGTCGATACGCAGTATTTT
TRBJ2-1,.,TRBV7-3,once,CASSRNAGANEQFF,TGTGCCAGCAGCCGTAACGCGGGGGCGAATGAGCAGTTCTTC
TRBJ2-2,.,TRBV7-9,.,CASSFGISTGELFF,TGTGCCAGCAGCTTTGGCATTAGCACCGGGGAGCTGTTTTTT
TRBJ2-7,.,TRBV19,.,CASSPVGNGHEQYF,TGTGCCAGTAGTCCGGTGGGGAACGGTCACGAGCAGTACTTC
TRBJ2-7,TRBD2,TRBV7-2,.,CASSLAGGRYEQYF,TGTGCCAGCAGCTTGGCGGGGGGGCGGTACGAGCAGTACTTC
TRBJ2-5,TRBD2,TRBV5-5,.,CASSTTSGGFREYF,TGTGCCAGCAGCACGACTAGCGGGGGGTTCCGCGAGTACTTC
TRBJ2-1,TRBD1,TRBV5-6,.,CASSLTGANLYNEQFF,TGTGCCAGCAGCCTGACAGGGGCAAACCTATACAATGAGCAGTTCTTC
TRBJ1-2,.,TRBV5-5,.,CASSSPSGVQYGYTF,TGTGCCAGCAGCTCGCCGTCGGGGGTACAGTATGGCTACACCTTC
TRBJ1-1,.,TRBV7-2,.,CASSSSQGTEAFF,TGTGCCAGCAGCTCATCGCAGGGAACTGAAGCTTTCTTT